Listed here are 21 T cell receptor beta chains from one sample, sequenced in a study of control samples from healthy donors and cancer patients. Repertoires were generated with immunoSEQ multiplex PCR, while TCRdb's copy carries only in-frame clones and drops some. This table holds some 190,000 clones. Sequenced sample: blood. The receptors were gathered from a woman aged 25 to 39 in good health.

The chain is built from TRBV9 and TRBJ2-5; the match to TRBD1 covers 8 bases. The CDR3 runs 13 residues. Germline loops: CDR1 SGDLS, CDR2 YYNGEE. Trimming removed 5 bases from V and 2 bases from J; junction bases left unmatched: 2. CDR3 residues: CASSTGGQETQYF. The CDR3 nucleotides are TGTGCCAGCAGTACAGGGGGGCAAGAGACCCAGTACTTC.

The chain recombines TRBV28 with TRBJ1-5, with 11 bases lining up with TRBD1. The V and J ends lost 4 bases and 2 bases, in that order; junction bases with no gene match: 7. Germline CDR1 MDHEN, CDR2 SYDVKM. The CDR3 has 17 amino acids. The CDR3 DNA follows: TGTGCCAGCAGTTCGGACAGGGGGCAGCTCGGCAATCAGCCCCAGCATTTT. The encoded protein is CASSSDRGQLGNQPQHF.

CDR3 bases: TGCGCCAGCAGCCATGCCCGTGGGACCTACGAGCAGTACTTC. This gives the protein CASSHARGTYEQYF. The chain joins TRBV4-1 to TRBJ2-7; no firm D call. The CDR3 totals 14 residues. Trimming stripped 3 bases from V and 2 bases from J, with 11 bases between. Germline values: CDR1 MGHRA, CDR2 YSYEKL.

The rearrangement uses TRBV6-5 and TRBJ1-5, with TRBD1 matching 10 bases. Germline lookup yields CDR1 MNHEY and CDR2 SVGAGI. This CDR3 spans 15 amino acids. V was pared by 6 bases and J by 7 bases, with 9 bases of the junction left unmatched. The CDR3 nucleotides read TGTGCCAGCAGGGAGAGGGGGACAGGGGACCAGCCCCAGCATTTT. It codes for CASRERGTGDQPQHF.

The chain couples TRBV7-2 to TRBJ2-7; D is possibly TRBD1 or TRBD2 (5 bases each). The CDR3 loop spans 13 amino acids. V was trimmed by 4 bases and J by 6 bases, leaving 13 bases between them. The germline V gene has CDR1 SGHTA and CDR2 FQGNSA. CDR3 in DNA: TGTGCCAGCAGCTACACTAGGGGTACCGAGCAGTACTTC. Its translation: CASSYTRGTEQYF.

This chain uses TRBV29-1 with TRBJ1-2, with no clear D. Trimming left V 4 bases short and J 6 bases short, with 9 bases between. This CDR3 is built from 11 residues. Germline V gene sequence: CDR1 SQVTM, CDR2 ANQGSEA. The CDR3, as DNA: TGCAGCGTTGGACAAGAAAATGGCTACACCTTC. It specifies CSVGQENGYTF.

Here the CDR3 DNA reads TGTGCCATATCGAACCGGGGGGAAAAACTGTTTTTT. It specifies CAISNRGEKLFF. The chain carries TRBV10-3 and TRBJ1-4, with D maybe TRBD1 (5 bases). Germline V CDR1 and CDR2: ENHRY, SYGVKD. V lost 9 bases, J lost 8 bases, and 13 bases lay in between. The CDR3 is made up of 12 amino acids.

CDR3 loop: CASSFKQGGGYTF. CDR3 in DNA: TGTGCCAGCAGTTTCAAACAGGGAGGCGGCTACACCTTC. V usage is TRBV12-3 or TRBV12-4 and J usage is TRBJ1-2; possibly TRBD1 for D (6 bases). The ends were cut back, 3 bases at V and 8 bases at J, with 13 bases in the middle. The CDR3 spans 13 residues.

This rearrangement joins TRBV11-3 to TRBJ1-1, with a weak D call TRBD1 (6 bases). CDR3 length: 16 residues. Trimming took 5 bases from V and 1 from J, leaving 17 bases between them. CDR1 and CDR2 (germline): SGHNT, YENEEA. The CDR3 region has the DNA TGTGCCAGCAGCCGTAGTCTTAGGACAGCGAACACTGAAGCTTTCTTT. It translates to CASSRSLRTANTEAFF.

V is TRBV28 and J is TRBJ2-2, with 8 bases matching TRBD2. With V trimmed by 6 bases and J by 3 bases, 6 bases remained unmatched. There are 15 residues in the CDR3. Germline CDR1 is MDHEN and CDR2 is SYDVKM. The CDR3 coding sequence is TGTGCCAGCAGCGGGGGGGACCGCTACACCGGGGAGCTGTTTTTT. It codes for CASSGGDRYTGELFF.

The chain has TRBV7-2 and TRBJ2-3; the match to TRBD1 covers 8 bases. CDR1 and CDR2 (germline): SGHTA, FQGNSA. CDR3 length equals 16 residues. V dropped 1 base and J dropped 4; count of bases not matched to a gene: 7. CDR3 residues: CASSLGVRQGSDTQYF. The CDR3 bases are TGTGCCAGCAGCTTAGGAGTGAGACAGGGGTCAGATACGCAGTATTTT.

This chain connects TRBV11-1 to TRBJ1-1; D is ambiguous. Germline V gives CDR1 SGHAT, CDR2 FQDESV (reference sequence). This CDR3 region has 14 residues. V was clipped by 6 bases and J by 0 bases, with 11 bases between them. The CDR3 bases are TGTGCCAGCAGGCCGCATATAATGAACACTGAAGCTTTCTTT. It codes for CASRPHIMNTEAFF.

The chain uses TRBV19 and TRBJ1-5; TRBD1 might be the D (5 bases). The germline V and J ends were trimmed by 7 bases and 4 bases, with 11 bases remaining between them. Germline CDR1 and CDR2: LNHDA and SQIVND (reference sequence). This CDR3 is 13 amino acids long. CDR3 in amino acids: CASIPGPNQPQHF. DNA for the CDR3: TGTGCCAGTATCCCGGGACCGAATCAGCCCCAGCATTTT.

Note on this clone: Compared with germline, one end of the junction differs, possibly owing to a read error. The chain has TRBV20-1 and TRBJ1-4; 7 nucleotides agree with TRBD1. Germline-derived CDR1 and CDR2 are DFQATT and SNEGSKA (reference sequence). The CDR3 loop spans 11 amino acids. The CDR3 protein is CSAPLRGPLLF. CDR3 DNA: TGCAGTGCTCCGTTAAGGGGGCCCCTGCTTTTT.

V usage is TRBV10-3 and J usage is TRBJ1-6; D is ambiguous. The CDR3 covers 14 residues. Germline loops: CDR1 ENHRY, CDR2 SYGVKD. V lost 7 bases, J lost 6 bases, and 13 bases lay in between. CDR3 residues: CAITQDPRNSPLHF. CDR3 coding DNA: TGTGCCATCACCCAGGACCCTCGTAATTCACCCCTCCACTTT.

The chain recombines TRBV6-5 with TRBJ1-1; D not resolved. V gave up 2 bases and J gave up 7 bases, with 11 bases separating them. Germline V gene data show CDR1 as MNHEY and CDR2 as SVGAGI. The CDR3 extends over 13 amino acids. CDR3 in DNA: TGTGCCAGCAGTTACGGGTCCCTCCTTGAAGCTTTCTTT. It is translated as CASSYGSLLEAFF.

This rearrangement joins TRBV5-1 to TRBJ2-7, with TRBD2 matching over 7 bases. The CDR3 covers 15 residues. Germline V gene data show CDR1 as SGHRS and CDR2 as YFSETQ. V was clipped by 2 bases and J by 3 bases; unmatched bases: 8. CDR3 in DNA: TGCGCCAGCAGCTTACTCAGCGGGGATGACTACGAGCAGTACTTC. This sequence encodes CASSLLSGDDYEQYF.

The rearrangement links TRBV7-2 to TRBJ1-6; D unclear. Germline CDR1 reads SGHTA; CDR2 reads FQGNSA. CDR3 length equals 15 residues. Trimming cost V 3 bases and J 3 bases, with 9 bases left between them. The CDR3, as DNA: TGTGCCAGCAGCTTGGTTGACGGCTATAATTCACCCCTCCACTTT. Amino acids: CASSLVDGYNSPLHF. Supplemented by reference TRBV7-2 and TRBJ1-6, the full variable domain reads GAGVSQSPSNKVTEKGKDVELRCDPISGHTALYWYRQSLGQGLEFLIYFQGNSAPDKSGLPSDRFSAERTGGSVSTLTIQRTQQEDSAVYLCASSLVDGYNSPLHFGNGTRLTVT.

The genes are TRBV5-4 and TRBJ1-2; D gene uncertain. Germline CDR1 and CDR2: SGHNT and YYREEE (reference sequence). Trimming stripped 0 bases from V and 3 bases from J, with 9 bases between. The CDR3 totals 14 residues. The CDR3 DNA follows: TGTGCCAGCAGCTTGGGGGTAGACCACTATGGCTACACCTTC. Its protein product is CASSLGVDHYGYTF.

The V and J genes are TRBV6-5 and TRBJ1-6; 8 positions agree with TRBD1. The CDR3 runs to 15 residues. With V trimmed by 7 bases and J by 6 bases, 8 bases remained unmatched. Germline CDR1 is MNHEY and CDR2 is SVGAGI. The chain's CDR3 is CASTLLGQGNSPLHF. Here the CDR3 DNA reads TGTGCCAGCACCCTGCTTGGACAGGGTAATTCACCCCTCCACTTT.

The chain employs TRBV6-1 and TRBJ1-5; D remains unclear. This CDR3 is built from 12 residues. Trimming removed 6 bases at V and 1 base at J, with 4 bases between. Per the germline V gene, CDR1 is MNHNS and CDR2 is SASEGT. DNA of the CDR3: TGTGCCAGCAGCCTCAGCAATCAGCCCCAGCATTTT. It translates to CASSLSNQPQHF.